This T cell receptor beta chain was sequenced during a study of cytomegalovirus exposure and HLA in healthy donors. Points from the study as a whole: Immune exposure data for these donors was limited to CMV serostatus. Sequencing depth across donors, presence/absence analyses assumed, was roughly uniform. Later analysis identified several of the most significant clusters that appeared linked to common viral pathogens.

PCR was performed using 60 Vbeta and 13 Jbeta primers. Profiled with immunoSEQ multiplex PCR; TCRdb holds only in-frame clones, not every one. Among 80,000 to 130,000 clones listed, 76% were seen once. When sampled, the donors appeared nominally healthy, though they likely had unrecorded immune exposures. In the case of this clone: Its antigen is undetermined.

The germline CDR1 and CDR2 sequences are KGHSH and LQKENI. V lost 5 bases, J lost 2 bases, and 11 bases stayed unmatched. The CDR3 is made up of 17 amino acids. The chain joins TRBV18 to TRBJ2-7, with 11 bases aligning to TRBD2. The TCR was taken from a woman aged 45-59 years in good health and CMV-seropositive. The sample taken for sequencing was PBMCs. The CDR3 is CASSSYSGTSGPYEQYF. CDR3 nucleotide sequence: TGTGCCAGCTCATCGTATTCCGGGACTAGCGGACCCTACGAGCAGTACTTC.